This passage covers 31 T cell receptor beta chains from one sample sequenced in a study of blood T cell repertoires in COVID-19. Repertoires were generated with immunoSEQ multiplex PCR, while TCRdb's copy carries only in-frame clones and drops some. This sample carries under 200,000 clones, 80% of them seen once, and the ten largest clones take less than 4%. The sequenced sample was PBMCs or T cells enriched from blood (not recorded which). These receptors were collected from a woman aged 60-75 years who had recovered from COVID-19.

The rearrangement uses TRBV11-2 and TRBJ2-5, with D possibly being TRBD2 (5 bases). Germline values: CDR1 SGHAT, CDR2 FQNNGV. This CDR3 region has 13 residues. With 5 bases removed from V and 2 bases from J, the gap between germline ends came to 9 bases. The CDR3 nucleotides read TGTGCCAGCAGCCCGCGGGTACAAGAGACCCAGTACTTC. It encodes CASSPRVQETQYF.

This sequence joins TRBV6-1 and TRBJ2-2, with D perhaps matching TRBD2 (7 bases). Germline V gene data show CDR1 as MNHNS and CDR2 as SASEGT. V shed 1 base and J shed 3 bases, with 15 bases lying between them. The CDR3 is made up of 17 amino acids. CDR3 sequence reads: CASSEVFIGGDTGELFF. The CDR3, as DNA: TGTGCCAGCAGTGAAGTGTTTATAGGGGGGGACACCGGGGAGCTGTTTTTT.

V gene TRBV2 combines with J gene TRBJ1-1; no reliable D call. The V gene lost 7 bases and the J gene lost 0 bases, with 12 bases spanning the gap. Germline V gene sequence: CDR1 SNHLY, CDR2 FYNNEI. This CDR3 comprises 14 residues. CDR3 coding DNA: TGTGCCAGCACATTTAGAGGGATGAACACTGAAGCTTTCTTT. Encoded protein: CASTFRGMNTEAFF.

This chain links TRBV27 with TRBJ2-7, with a weak D call TRBD2 (6 bases). CDR3 length: 13 residues. Germline loops: CDR1 MNHEY, CDR2 SMNVEV (reference sequence). Trimming removed 6 bases at V and 5 bases at J, with 14 bases between. For the CDR3, the DNA is TGTGCCAGCAGCGGGGGTCAGCACCACGAGCAGTACTTC. Its translation is CASSGGQHHEQYF.

The rearrangement uses TRBV19 and TRBJ1-4; maybe TRBD1 (5 bases). Trimming removed 4 bases at V and 4 bases at J, with 19 bases between. In germline, CDR1 is LNHDA, CDR2 SQIVND (reference sequence). CDR3 length equals 17 residues. The CDR3 here is CASSSLLRVKGNEKLFF. Here the CDR3 DNA reads TGTGCCAGTAGTAGTCTTCTCAGGGTGAAGGGTAATGAAAAACTGTTTTTT.

The chain recombines TRBV5-1 with TRBJ1-6; D is ambiguous. The V end was cut by 0 bases, the J end by 9 bases, with 10 bases between. This CDR3 region has 14 residues. Germline lookup yields CDR1 SGHRS and CDR2 YFSETQ. The DNA of the CDR3 is TGCGCCAGCAGCTTGGGAGGTATAAGTTCACCCCTCCACTTT. It specifies CASSLGGISSPLHF.

This clone showed up just a few times. This sequence joins TRBV10-3 and TRBJ2-7; 10 nucleotides align to TRBD1. Per germline, CDR1 ENHRY and CDR2 SYGVKD. The CDR3 covers 19 residues. J lost 3 bases, V lost 0 bases, and 14 bases had no gene match. The CDR3 DNA sequence: TGTGCCATCAGTGAGTCTTTTCTACGCTTGCGGACAGGGGGCTACGAGCAGTACTTC. It specifies CAISESFLRLRTGGYEQYF.

V is TRBV5-6 and J is TRBJ1-1; no clear D gene. Deletions cut 0 bases from V and 5 bases from J, with 14 bases between. Germline CDR1 is SGHDT and CDR2 is YYEEEE. The CDR3 runs 15 residues. DNA of the CDR3: TGTGCCAGCAGCTTGGCTGTGACCCGAGGAACTGAAGCTTTCTTT. This gives the protein CASSLAVTRGTEAFF.

The chain uses TRBV29-1 and TRBJ2-7; 7 bases are shared with TRBD1. V lost 3 bases, J lost 3 bases, and 5 bases stayed unmatched. The length of the CDR3 is 13 residues. Germline CDR1 reads SQVTM; CDR2 reads ANQGSEA. The CDR3 DNA reads as TGCAGCGTTGAGTGGGCAGGGGGCTACGAGCAGTACTTC. Amino acids: CSVEWAGGYEQYF.

This chain connects TRBV13 to TRBJ1-1; D may be TRBD1 (5 bases). Per the germline V gene, CDR1 is PRHDT and CDR2 is FYEKMQ (reference sequence). V lost 3 bases to trimming and J lost 5 bases, with 10 bases between them. The CDR3 runs 13 residues. The CDR3, as DNA: TGTGCCAGCAGCTTGGGACGGGAGACTGAAGCTTTCTTT. Protein: CASSLGRETEAFF.

The chain has TRBV9 and TRBJ2-7, with 11 bases lining up with TRBD2. This CDR3 is 17 amino acids long. The V gene end was trimmed by 3 bases and the J gene end by 0 bases; junction bases not matched to a gene: 8. Germline V gene lookup returns CDR1 SGDLS and CDR2 YYNGEE. CDR3 sequence: CASSASRLAGSSYEQYF. The DNA of the CDR3 is TGTGCCAGCAGCGCCTCCAGACTAGCGGGGAGCTCCTACGAGCAGTACTTC.

The chain uses TRBV3-1 (or the pseudogene TRBV3-2) and TRBJ2-3; D might be TRBD2 (6 bases). Trimming removed 1 base at V and 4 bases at J, with 6 bases between. The CDR3 length is 13 residues. Germline V CDR1 and CDR2: LGHDT, YNNKEL (reference sequence). The DNA for the CDR3 is TGTGCCAGCAGCCAAGGGGGGGCAGATACGCAGTATTTT. It yields the protein CASSQGGADTQYF.

This chain joins TRBV11-1 and TRBJ2-3, with 9 bases lining up with TRBD2. The trim removed 5 bases at V and 9 bases at J, leaving 12 bases unmatched. Germline assignment: CDR1 SGHAT and CDR2 FQDESV (reference sequence). This CDR3 spans 15 amino acids. CDR3 nucleotide sequence: TGTGCCAGCAGCCCCTGGGCGGCTAGCGGGGACACGCAGTATTTT. It translates to CASSPWAASGDTQYF.

The chain links TRBV5-4 to TRBJ1-1; possible D gene TRBD1, 6 bases. CDR1 is SGHNT and CDR2 is YYREEE in the germline V gene (reference sequence). The CDR3 is made up of 15 amino acids. V lost 4 bases, J lost 5 bases, and 18 bases lay in between. The DNA of the CDR3 is TGTGCCAGCAGCCCGTTACAGGGAATAAGGACTGAAGCTTTCTTT. The encoded protein is CASSPLQGIRTEAFF.

The genes are TRBV2 and TRBJ1-6, with a weak D call TRBD1 (6 bases). The ends were cut back, 2 bases at V and 10 bases at J, with 12 bases in the middle. CDR1 SNHLY and CDR2 FYNNEI come from the germline V gene. This CDR3 has 14 amino acids. The CDR3 here is CASSERGAQSPLHF. DNA for the CDR3: TGTGCCAGCAGTGAACGGGGGGCGCAATCACCCCTCCACTTT.

About this clone itself: At the DNA level, this CDR3 is encoded by other sequences in the same sample as well. The chain has TRBV2 and TRBJ2-7; D uncertain. The V end lost 6 bases, the J end lost 2 bases, and 5 bases lay between the germline ends. There are 11 residues in the CDR3. From germline, CDR1 is SNHLY and CDR2 FYNNEI. The CDR3 DNA follows: TGTGCCAGCAGCCCTGCCTACGAGCAGTACTTC. This gives the protein CASSPAYEQYF.

The CDR3 DNA reads as TGTGCCAGCAGCCCGCGGGGGGGCTTTAGCAATGAGCAGTTCTTC. This gives the protein CASSPRGGFSNEQFF. The V call is TRBV7-8, the J call TRBJ2-1; 9 bases are shared with TRBD2. This CDR3 contains 15 residues. Germline CDR1 is SGHVS and CDR2 is FQNEAQ. V was clipped by 5 bases and J by 6 bases; unmatched bases: 8. Full variable domain (missing parts from reference TRBV7-8 and TRBJ2-1): GAGVSQSPRYKVAKRGQDVALRCDPISGHVSLFWYQQALGQGPEFLTYFQNEAQLDKSGLPSDRFFAERPEGSVSTLKIQRTQQEDSAVYLCASSPRGGFSNEQFFGPGTRLTVL.

The gene calls are TRBV2 and TRBJ2-7, with D tentatively TRBD1 (5 bases). The V gene lost 2 bases and the J gene lost 4 bases, with 15 bases spanning the gap. The germline V gene has CDR1 SNHLY and CDR2 FYNNEI. CDR3 length equals 15 residues. CDR3 nucleotides: TGTGCCAGCAGTGAAAGGGGCGGAGTCCCTTACGAGCAGTACTTC. This codes for CASSERGGVPYEQYF.

The genes are TRBV4-1 and TRBJ2-2; a possible D gene is TRBD1 (6 bases). The CDR3 contains 15 residues. Deletions cut 1 base from V and 3 bases from J, with 9 bases between. Germline assignment: CDR1 MGHRA and CDR2 YSYEKL. The CDR3 region has the DNA TGCGCCAGCAGCCAAGGCGACAGGCACACCGGGGAGCTGTTTTTT. Protein sequence: CASSQGDRHTGELFF.

This clone was counted between two and nine times. J is TRBJ2-7 and V is TRBV18, with 12 positions matching TRBD2. V dropped 3 bases and J dropped 6; count of bases not matched to a gene: 12. Per the germline V gene, CDR1 is KGHSH and CDR2 is LQKENI. The CDR3 runs to 17 residues. The CDR3: CASSPSLAGGRSSEQYF. The CDR3 nucleotides are TGTGCCAGCTCACCCTCCCTAGCGGGGGGGCGGTCCAGCGAGCAGTACTTC.

The rearrangement joins TRBV5-4 to TRBJ1-2; 8 positions match TRBD1. CDR3 length: 13 amino acids. Losses at the gene ends were 4 bases for V and 7 bases for J; bases not matched to a gene: 6. Germline CDR1 and CDR2: SGHNT and YYREEE (reference sequence). The CDR3, as DNA: TGTGCCAGCAGCCACTGGACAGGGCTTGGCTACACCTTC. As protein: CASSHWTGLGYTF.

The chain links TRBV11-2 to TRBJ1-4; D is ambiguous. The CDR3 is made up of 15 amino acids. Germline loops: CDR1 SGHAT, CDR2 FQNNGV. V lost 5 bases, J lost 2 bases, and 12 bases lay in between. CDR3 residues: CASSPWWQTNEKLFF. DNA of the CDR3: TGTGCCAGCAGCCCCTGGTGGCAGACTAATGAAAAACTGTTTTTT.

This chain uses TRBV4-1 with TRBJ1-1, with 7 bases identical to TRBD1. This CDR3 comprises 15 residues. Germline loops: CDR1 MGHRA, CDR2 YSYEKL. V lost 4 bases to trimming and J lost 2 bases; unmatched junction nucleotides: 7. The CDR3 DNA follows: TGCGCCAGCAGCCCCTACCGGGACAGCAACACTGAAGCTTTCTTT. Translated, it gives CASSPYRDSNTEAFF.

The genes are TRBV5-1 and TRBJ2-3, with D tentatively TRBD1 (6 bases). The CDR3 loop spans 15 amino acids. Germline CDR1 reads SGHRS; CDR2 reads YFSETQ. The ends were cut back, 0 bases at V and 2 bases at J, with 10 bases in the middle. The CDR3 DNA reads TGCGCCAGCAGCTTGGGGCACAGGGACACAGATACGCAGTATTTT. Protein product: CASSLGHRDTDTQYF. The complete variable domain, with remaining parts taken from reference TRBV5-1 and TRBJ2-3, reads KAGVTQTPRYLIKTRGQQVTLSCSPISGHRSVSWYQQTPGQGLQFLFEYFSETQRNKGNFPGRFSGRQFSNSRSEMNVSTLELGDSALYLCASSLGHRDTDTQYFGPGTRLTVL.

V and J are TRBV11-2 and TRBJ2-1, with 11 bases identical to TRBD1. V was pared by 3 bases and J by 1 base, with 8 bases of the junction left unmatched. The germline CDR1 and CDR2 sequences are SGHAT and FQNNGV. There are 18 residues in the CDR3. The chain's CDR3 is CASSFGQGAVVSYNEQFF. The CDR3 DNA is TGTGCCAGCAGCTTCGGACAGGGGGCGGTAGTATCCTACAATGAGCAGTTCTTC. Full variable domain (outside the CDR3, taken from reference TRBV11-2 and TRBJ2-1): EAGVAQSPRYKIIEKRQSVAFWCNPISGHATLYWYQQILGQGPKLLIQFQNNGVVDDSQLPKDRFSAERLKGVDSTLKIQPAKLEDSAVYLCASSFGQGAVVSYNEQFFGPGTRLTVL.

The rearrangement links TRBV10-2 to TRBJ2-7; 9 bases are a match to TRBD2. The germline CDR1 and CDR2 sequences are WSHSY and SAAADI. Trimming removed 3 bases from V and 7 bases from J; junction bases left unmatched: 10. CDR3 length: 15 amino acids. The CDR3, as DNA: TGCGCCAGCAGTGATGATAGGCGGGGGGGCAAGGAGCAGTACTTC. Protein sequence: CASSDDRRGGKEQYF.

This chain connects TRBV7-8 to TRBJ1-2; a possible D gene is TRBD1 (5 bases). The CDR3 is 15 residues long. Germline CDR1 SGHVS, CDR2 FQNEAQ. V lost 2 bases and J 8 bases, leaving 18 bases between the germline ends. Here the CDR3 DNA reads TGTGCCAGCAGCTTATATGGGACGGGGGGTTTGGGCTACACCTTC. Amino acid sequence: CASSLYGTGGLGYTF. Full variable domain (outside the CDR3, taken from reference TRBV7-8 and TRBJ1-2): GAGVSQSPRYKVAKRGQDVALRCDPISGHVSLFWYQQALGQGPEFLTYFQNEAQLDKSGLPSDRFFAERPEGSVSTLKIQRTQQEDSAVYLCASSLYGTGGLGYTFGSGTRLTVV.

This rearrangement joins TRBV4-1 to TRBJ1-2; possible D gene TRBD1, 5 bases. The CDR3 extends over 15 amino acids. The V end was cut by 2 bases, the J end by 3 bases, with 13 bases between. Germline CDR1 reads MGHRA; CDR2 reads YSYEKL. The CDR3 region is CASSQQGRPDYGYTF. The CDR3 DNA reads TGCGCCAGCAGCCAACAGGGCCGTCCAGACTATGGCTACACCTTC.

The chain couples TRBV29-1 to TRBJ1-1; 8 nucleotides align to TRBD1. Germline values: CDR1 SQVTM, CDR2 ANQGSEA. The CDR3 runs 15 residues. V shed 7 bases and J 5 bases; nucleotides not matched to a gene: 15. CDR3 protein: CSGRPGQAKGTEAFF. The DNA of the CDR3 is TGCAGCGGCCGACCGGGACAGGCAAAGGGTACTGAAGCTTTCTTT.

This sequence joins TRBV10-3 and TRBJ2-2, with 7 bases that match TRBD1. This CDR3 contains 14 residues. Germline loops: CDR1 ENHRY, CDR2 SYGVKD. V dropped 8 bases and J dropped 3; count of bases not matched to a gene: 6. The chain's CDR3 is CAIGYRGDTGELFF. The CDR3 DNA reads TGTGCCATCGGATACAGGGGTGACACCGGGGAGCTGTTTTTT.

The chain is built from TRBV9 and TRBJ1-6; no definite D call. Trimming cost V 3 bases and J 5 bases, with 6 bases left between them. The CDR3 totals 13 residues. Germline CDR1 reads SGDLS; CDR2 reads YYNGEE. This chain's CDR3 is CASSGANNSPLHF. As DNA, the CDR3 is TGTGCCAGCAGCGGGGCCAATAATTCACCCCTCCACTTT. The full variable domain, its missing parts supplied by reference TRBV9 and TRBJ1-6, is DSGVTQTPKHLITATGQRVTLRCSPRSGDLSVYWYQQSLDQGLQFLIQYYNGEERAKGNILERFSAQQFPDLHSELNLSSLELGDSALYFCASSGANNSPLHFGNGTRLTVT.